A single sample is the source of the 3 T cell receptor beta chains below, sequenced in a study of CD8+ T cells in alopecia areata. RNA was extracted and reverse transcribed into cDNA as the sequencing template. Profiled with immunoSEQ multiplex PCR; TCRdb holds only in-frame clones, not every one. This sample has some 180,000 clones; more than 50% occur once, and the top ten carry around 5%. Material: CD8+ T cells sorted from blood. The receptors stem from a human donor in good health.

This clone occurred a few times. The chain carries TRBV29-1 and TRBJ2-1; D gene unclear. CDR3 size: 16 residues. V dropped 1 base and J dropped 0 bases, with 13 bases sitting between them. CDR1 is SQVTM, CDR2 ANQGSEA, per germline. The chain's CDR3 is CSVEGADDSSYNEQFF. The CDR3 DNA reads as TGCAGCGTTGAAGGGGCCGATGATAGCTCCTACAATGAGCAGTTCTTC.

The table lists this clone with a few counts. The chain couples TRBV28 to TRBJ2-1, with 7 bases matching TRBD2. Germline CDR1 MDHEN, CDR2 SYDVKM. The CDR3 has 18 residues. The V gene end was trimmed by 6 bases and the J gene end by 5 bases; junction bases not matched to a gene: 19. Here the CDR3 DNA reads TGTGCCAGCAGCACCCTCGGGGCACAAGCGGGGCCAGACAATGAGCAGTTCTTC. Its translation: CASSTLGAQAGPDNEQFF.

CDR3 nucleotide sequence: TGTGCCAGCAGCTTAGCGGGAGGGGTAGGCTACACCTTC. This encodes CASSLAGGVGYTF. J is TRBJ1-2 and V is TRBV7-6; possibly TRBD1 for D (5 bases). The germline V gene has CDR1 SGHVS and CDR2 FNYEAQ. Trimming stripped 0 bases from V and 8 bases from J, with 10 bases between. The CDR3 runs 13 residues.